This TCR beta chain was sequenced during a study of graft-versus-host responses after intestinal transplantation. The wider study: The whole recipient group had anti-thymocyte globulin induction followed by tacrolimus and steroids for around 3 years. Study-wide findings and caveats: Across patients carrying graft-donor T cell macrochimerism, allografts held high graft-versus-host to host-versus-graft clonal ratios.

Concerning this clone: Its specificity is unknown.

Sequencing used immunoSEQ multiplex PCR; TCRdb keeps in-frame clones, though not all of them. The sample has some 41,000 clones, about 92% seen once; the top ten hold 3.6%. This CDR3 has 14 amino acids. Germline V gene data show CDR1 as SGHRS and CDR2 as YFSETQ. Trimming took off 0 bases at V and 4 bases at J, with 10 bases between the two ends. Sequences were derived from PBMCs, sampled nearly 750 days after intestinal transplantation. This rearrangement joins TRBV5-1 to TRBJ1-1; D is uncertain. This clonotype originated in a human patient who received an intestinal transplant, so some T cells may come from the graft donor. The CDR3 bases are TGCGCCAGCAGCTTGGTAGGGTCGGTCACTGAAGCTTTCTTT. It specifies CASSLVGSVTEAFF.